These 17 T cell receptor beta chains were sequenced from one sample in a study of T cell repertoires in cytomegalovirus infection. TCRdb re-analysed the reads in MiXCR, keeping a single row per CDR3 protein. In the table there are roughly 300,000 distinct CDR3 sequences, about 26% of which are singletons. The source material was PBMCs. These TCRs come from a human donor in good health (CMV status not recorded). Some clones in this sample may be carry-over from other donors' samples.

This clonotype was found once. With a much larger clone just one base away, this may be a read error. The chain combines TRBV7-2 with TRBJ1-6, with D possibly TRBD1 on 6 matching bases. CDR3 length: 15 residues. In germline, CDR1 is SGHTA, CDR2 FQGNSA. CDR3 residues: CDSSTRGGAGSPLHF. CDR3 in DNA: TGTGACAGCAGCACCCGTGGGGGGGCGGGTTCACCCCTCCACTTT.

This clonotype was picked up many times. A junction boundary mismatches the germline segment, possibly from a read error. V gene TRBV7-2 combines with J gene TRBJ1-2; unclear D gene. Germline V CDR1 and CDR2: SGHTA, FQGNSA. The length of the CDR3 is 12 residues. CDR3 sequence: CASGLRSYGYTF. The CDR3 region has the DNA TGTGCCAGCGGCTTGCGGAGTTATGGCTACACCTTC.

The table lists this clonotype with a few counts. V and J are TRBV6-1 and TRBJ2-7; 7 bases map to TRBD1. The V and J ends lost 8 bases and 2 bases, in that order; junction bases with no gene match: 9. The CDR3 loop spans 14 amino acids. Germline V gene lookup returns CDR1 MNHNS and CDR2 SASEGT. The CDR3 DNA is TGTGCCAGCGGGCAGGAGACAGGGCCCTACGAGCAGTACTTC. The encoded protein is CASGQETGPYEQYF.

This clonotype was seen many times. The chain links TRBV28 to TRBJ1-1, with 8 positions matching TRBD1. Germline V lookup: CDR1 MDHEN, CDR2 SYDVKM. The CDR3 runs to 15 residues. V shed 6 bases and J 1 base; nucleotides not matched to a gene: 7. The CDR3 DNA reads as TGTGCCAGCAGGGGGGCTGGACAGGGGAACACTGAAGCTTTCTTT. Translated: CASRGAGQGNTEAFF.

This clonotype has just a few counts. V is TRBV11-3 and J is TRBJ1-1, with a possible D match to TRBD1 (6 bases). V was clipped by 5 bases and J by 3 bases, with 10 bases between them. Germline V gene lookup returns CDR1 SGHNT and CDR2 YENEEA. This CDR3 spans 13 amino acids. For the CDR3, the DNA is TGTGCCAGCAGCGCAGGGGTCGACACTGAAGCTTTCTTT. Translation: CASSAGVDTEAFF.

This clonotype was seen a handful of times. The gene calls are TRBV28 and TRBJ1-5, with D perhaps matching TRBD1 (5 bases). The V end lost 2 bases, the J end lost 3 bases, and 11 bases lay between the germline ends. CDR3 length: 15 residues. The V gene's germline CDR1 is MDHEN and CDR2 SYDVKM. The CDR3 DNA reads TGTGCCAGCAGTTTACCCGGGACGTTCAATCAGCCCCAGCATTTT. Protein: CASSLPGTFNQPQHF.

The chain links TRBV11-3 to TRBJ2-3; weak D call: TRBD1 (5 bases). Trimming removed 3 bases from V and 1 base from J, with 8 bases in between. The CDR3 extends over 14 amino acids. CDR1 is SGHNT and CDR2 is YENEEA in the germline V gene. CDR3 sequence: CASSFATGTDTQYF. DNA for the CDR3: TGTGCCAGCAGCTTCGCGACAGGCACAGATACGCAGTATTTT.

The J gene is TRBJ2-7, the V gene TRBV20-1; D is tentatively TRBD1 or TRBD2 (6 bases each). Looked up from germline, CDR1 is DFQATT and CDR2 is SNEGSKA (reference sequence). V lost 3 bases and J 2 bases, leaving 11 bases between the germline ends. The CDR3 extends over 13 amino acids. The CDR3 reads CSASTGAAYEQYF. CDR3 nucleotide sequence: TGCAGTGCTAGTACGGGGGCCGCCTACGAGCAGTACTTC.

This clonotype was seen only a few times. The V and J genes are TRBV11-2 and TRBJ1-6; D unclear. The CDR3 sequence is 12 residues long. The germline V gene encodes CDR1 SGHAT and CDR2 FQNNGV. V lost 4 bases and J lost 10, with 8 bases in between. The CDR3 region has the DNA TGTGCCAGCAGCTACCGGTTGTCACCCCTCCACTTT. Translation gives CASSYRLSPLHF.

The chain is built from TRBV10-3 and TRBJ1-5, with 8 positions matching TRBD1. Losses at the gene ends were 3 bases for V and 1 base for J; bases not matched to a gene: 2. CDR3 length: 15 amino acids. CDR1 is ENHRY and CDR2 is SYGVKD in the germline V gene. The CDR3 here is CAISDGQGSNQPQHF. The CDR3 DNA sequence: TGTGCCATCAGTGATGGACAGGGAAGCAATCAGCCCCAGCATTTT.

There are a few counts of this clonotype. V gene TRBV14 combines with J gene TRBJ2-5; TRBD2 agrees at 14 bases. This CDR3 spans 16 amino acids. CDR1 is SGHDN, CDR2 FVKESK, per germline. J was trimmed by 4 bases and V by 4 bases; bases with no gene match: 5. The CDR3 loop reads CASSLPGTSGGETQYF. For the CDR3, the DNA is TGTGCCAGCAGCCTTCCCGGGACTAGCGGGGGAGAGACCCAGTACTTC.

This clonotype was detected a few times. The genes are TRBV11-3 and TRBJ2-5; 8 bases align to TRBD2. V was pared by 1 base and J by 5 bases, with 12 bases of the junction left unmatched. CDR3 length: 17 amino acids. Germline V CDR1 and CDR2: SGHNT, YENEEA. In DNA form, the CDR3 reads TGTGCCAGCAGCTTAGTTCCTAGAGCGGGGGTGCAGGAGACCCAGTACTTC. Translating it yields CASSLVPRAGVQETQYF.

This clonotype has more than one count but fewer than ten. The V gene is TRBV7-9, the J gene TRBJ1-1; D not resolved. From germline, CDR1 is SEHNR and CDR2 FQNEAQ (reference sequence). Deletions cut 1 base from V and 2 bases from J, with 8 bases between. The CDR3 spans 14 residues. The CDR3 loop reads CASSLVVGNTEAFF. CDR3 DNA sequence: TGTGCCAGCAGCTTAGTTGTTGGTAACACTGAAGCTTTCTTT.

This clonotype came up a few times. The J gene is TRBJ2-7, the V gene TRBV7-2; 8 bases map to TRBD1. The CDR3 has 15 residues. The V and J ends lost 5 bases and 6 bases, in that order; junction bases with no gene match: 12. Germline V gene sequence: CDR1 SGHTA, CDR2 FQGNSA. The CDR3 sequence: CASSPSQGVLSEQYF. The CDR3 DNA sequence: TGTGCCAGCAGCCCTTCACAGGGGGTCCTTAGCGAGCAGTACTTC.

In its sample, this clonotype was seen a few times. The rearrangement uses TRBV20-1 and TRBJ1-4; D may be TRBD1 (5 bases). This CDR3 region has 14 residues. Germline lookup yields CDR1 DFQATT and CDR2 SNEGSKA (reference sequence). Trimming shortened V by 1 base and J by 3 bases, and 9 bases separated the two germline ends. The CDR3 coding sequence is TGCAGTGCTAGAGCGGGGGAGGCTAATGAAAAACTGTTTTTT. This codes for CSARAGEANEKLFF.

The chain carries TRBV7-3 and TRBJ2-1; 8 bases map to TRBD2. The CDR3 loop spans 15 amino acids. The trim removed 6 bases at V and 7 bases at J, leaving 11 bases unmatched. CDR1 and CDR2 from the germline V gene are SGHTA and FQGTGA. CDR3 loop: CASRLAGGSLNEQFF. The DNA of the CDR3 is TGTGCCAGCAGGCTCGCGGGGGGTTCATTGAATGAGCAGTTCTTC.

The chain employs TRBV20-1 and TRBJ1-1; possibly TRBD1 for D (5 bases). V lost 5 bases and J lost 1, with 17 bases in between. This CDR3 contains 15 residues. Germline CDR1 and CDR2: DFQATT and SNEGSKA (reference sequence). CDR3 nucleotide sequence: TGCAGTGCTTGGGGGGGTCGGGGAGGGAACACTGAAGCTTTCTTT. It yields the protein CSAWGGRGGNTEAFF.